A single sample is the source of the 28 T cell receptor beta chains below, sequenced in a study of T cells in Graves' hyperthyroidism and ophthalmopathy. Amplified TCR beta CDR3 regions derived from RNA transcripts. An initial round of RT-PCR targeting the TCR CDR3 relied on the HTBI primer set. Using its own MiXCR run on the multiplex PCR reads, TCRdb lists one record per CDR3 protein. Among hundreds of thousands of distinct CDR3 sequences listed, more than 15% were seen once. The sample comprised blood. These receptors were collected from a middle-aged woman with Graves' ophthalmopathy.

This clonotype has more than one count but fewer than ten. The gene calls are TRBV14 and TRBJ1-4; D uncertain. The CDR3 spans 15 residues. Germline lookup yields CDR1 SGHDN and CDR2 FVKESK. The V gene lost 1 base and the J gene lost 7 bases, with 13 bases spanning the gap. The CDR3 bases are TGTGCCAGCAGCCAAGGTTGGACGGGCGGTGAAAAACTGTTTTTT. This gives the protein CASSQGWTGGEKLFF.

This clonotype was recorded many times. J is TRBJ2-3 and V is TRBV6-2 or TRBV6-3; maybe TRBD2 (5 bases). Germline-derived CDR1 and CDR2 are MNHEY and SVGEGT. The CDR3 totals 17 residues. Trimming removed 2 bases from V and 4 bases from J, with 19 bases in between. CDR3 region: CASSYPWTGTAADTQYF. In DNA form, the CDR3 reads TGTGCCAGCAGTTACCCCTGGACGGGAACAGCGGCAGATACGCAGTATTTT.

Many counts were recorded for this clonotype. The chain employs TRBV12-3 or TRBV12-4 and TRBJ2-7; possible D gene TRBD2, 5 bases. CDR3 length: 14 residues. Trimming removed 3 bases at V and 7 bases at J, with 16 bases between. The CDR3 here is CASSFRNRPGEQYF. For the CDR3, the DNA is TGTGCCAGCAGTTTTAGGAACAGACCGGGAGAGCAGTACTTC.

This clonotype was detected only a few times. The chain carries TRBV7-9 and TRBJ2-7; a possible D gene is TRBD2 (6 bases). The CDR3 is made up of 15 amino acids. V gave up 5 bases and J gave up 3 bases, with 17 bases separating them. CDR1 is SEHNR and CDR2 is FQNEAQ in the germline V gene (reference sequence). As DNA, the CDR3 is TGTGCCAGCAGCCGACCGGGAGCACCTCTCTACGAGCAGTACTTC. It is translated as CASSRPGAPLYEQYF.

This clonotype has at least ten counts. This chain links TRBV20-1 with TRBJ2-7; unclear D gene. The CDR3 extends over 12 amino acids. V was pared by 1 base and J by 2 bases, with 6 bases between. In germline, CDR1 is DFQATT, CDR2 SNEGSKA (reference sequence). Written as DNA, the CDR3 is TGCAGTGCTAGAGGGGCACCCTACGAGCAGTACTTC. Amino acids: CSARGAPYEQYF.

Ten or more counts support this clonotype. V is TRBV7-3 and J is TRBJ1-1; the D is unclear. This CDR3 region has 14 residues. V lost 4 bases to trimming and J lost 8 bases, with 17 bases between them. Germline V gives CDR1 SGHTA, CDR2 FQGTGA. Written as DNA, the CDR3 is TGTGCCAGCAGCTCGGACGGGAACACTTTAGAAGCTTTCTTT. It specifies CASSSDGNTLEAFF.

This clonotype was seen a few times. The chain couples TRBV11-2 to TRBJ2-2, with D tentatively TRBD2 (6 bases). Germline V gene sequence: CDR1 SGHAT, CDR2 FQNNGV. The CDR3 runs to 13 residues. Trimming cost V 1 base and J 7 bases, with 7 bases left between them. The CDR3 is CASSLGAGGELFF. CDR3 DNA: TGTGCCAGCAGCTTAGGAGCGGGCGGGGAGCTGTTTTTT. The complete variable domain, with remaining parts taken from reference TRBV11-2 and TRBJ2-2, reads EAGVAQSPRYKIIEKRQSVAFWCNPISGHATLYWYQQILGQGPKLLIQFQNNGVVDDSQLPKDRFSAERLKGVDSTLKIQPAKLEDSAVYLCASSLGAGGELFFGEGSRLTVL.

This clonotype was counted at least ten times. The J gene is TRBJ1-1, the V gene TRBV18, with 7 bases aligning to TRBD1. V was pared by 3 bases and J by 5 bases, with 6 bases of the junction left unmatched. From germline, CDR1 is KGHSH and CDR2 LQKENI. There are 14 residues in the CDR3. The CDR3 nucleotides read TGTGCCAGCTCACCCGGGACAGCCAGGACTGAAGCTTTCTTT. Protein: CASSPGTARTEAFF.

This clonotype appeared a few times. The chain uses TRBV29-1 and TRBJ2-1, with TRBD2 matching over 9 bases. CDR3 length: 14 amino acids. V lost 1 base and J lost 8; bases outside the gene matches: 6. Germline CDR1 and CDR2: SQVTM and ANQGSEA. CDR3 bases: TGCAGCGTTGAAGTTCTAGCGGGAACCGATGAGCAGTTCTTC. Translated, it gives CSVEVLAGTDEQFF.

This chain joins TRBV3-1 and TRBJ2-3; D gene ambiguous. CDR3 length: 13 residues. V was cut by 1 base and J by 4 bases, with 6 bases left in between. CDR1 and CDR2 from the germline V gene are LGHDT and YNNKEL (reference sequence). The CDR3 DNA reads as TGTGCCAGCAGCCAAGCCGCCCCAGATACGCAGTATTTT. This encodes CASSQAAPDTQYF.

This clonotype was seen a few times. This chain connects TRBV6-1 to TRBJ1-1; D is perhaps TRBD1 (6 bases). This CDR3 has 11 amino acids. Germline assignment: CDR1 MNHNS and CDR2 SASEGT. Deletions cut 10 bases from V and 4 bases from J, with 10 bases between. Written as DNA, the CDR3 is TGTGCCACCCTCAGGGGCACTGAAGCTTTCTTT. Translated, it gives CATLRGTEAFF.

This clonotype was seen ten or more times. The J gene is TRBJ2-7, the V gene TRBV28, with D perhaps given as TRBD1 or TRBD2 (5 bases each). From germline, CDR1 is MDHEN and CDR2 SYDVKM. With 6 bases removed from V and 6 bases from J, the gap between germline ends came to 12 bases. The CDR3 runs 12 residues. CDR3 sequence reads: CASRRGTSEQYF. The CDR3 DNA reads as TGTGCCAGCAGGCGTGGGACCAGCGAGCAGTACTTC.

This clonotype was found a few times. This sequence joins TRBV20-1 and TRBJ2-1; tentatively, D is TRBD1 or TRBD2 (6 bases each). Trimming stripped 4 bases from V and 1 base from J, with 17 bases between. Germline CDR1 is DFQATT and CDR2 is SNEGSKA (reference sequence). The CDR3 contains 16 residues. The CDR3 coding sequence is TGCAGTGCTATCCCCTTTGCGGGGACATCCTACAATGAGCAGTTCTTC. Encoded protein: CSAIPFAGTSYNEQFF.

Note on this clonotype: The junction shows a germline mismatch at one end, possibly a read error. The chain has TRBV5-1 and TRBJ2-5, with D perhaps given as TRBD1 or TRBD2 (5 bases each). Germline V gives CDR1 SGHRS, CDR2 YFSETQ. The CDR3 extends over 15 amino acids. In nucleotides, the CDR3 is TGTGCCAGCAGCCCCCCCGGGGCCTACCGGGAGACCCAGTACTTC. It specifies CASSPPGAYRETQYF.

V is TRBV5-1 and J is TRBJ1-5; 7 nucleotides line up with TRBD1. The CDR3 contains 14 residues. Per germline, CDR1 SGHRS and CDR2 YFSETQ. V was clipped by 5 bases and J by 4 bases; unmatched bases: 6. DNA of the CDR3: TGCGCCAGCAGAACAGGGGTAGAGAATCAGCCCCAGCATTTT. Protein sequence: CASRTGVENQPQHF. The variable domain in full, completed from reference TRBV5-1 and TRBJ1-5, reads KAGVTQTPRYLIKTRGQQVTLSCSPISGHRSVSWYQQTPGQGLQFLFEYFSETQRNKGNFPGRFSGRQFSNSRSEMNVSTLELGDSALYLCASRTGVENQPQHFGDGTRLSIL.

At least ten counts were recorded for this clonotype. The chain uses TRBV7-8 and TRBJ1-1; D remains unclear. The CDR3 covers 11 residues. Germline V gene sequence: CDR1 SGHVS, CDR2 FQNEAQ. V was shortened by 6 bases and J by 13 bases, with 15 bases between the two germline ends. The CDR3: CASSSIGVVFF. DNA of the CDR3: TGTGCCAGCAGTTCGATCGGTGTTGTTTTCTTT.

This rearrangement joins TRBV5-6 to TRBJ2-5; 10 bases agree with TRBD1. The germline V gene has CDR1 SGHDT and CDR2 YYEEEE. With 0 bases clipped from V and 5 bases from J, the junction kept 7 bases outside the gene matches. The CDR3 consists of 16 residues. The CDR3 here is CASSLVVGTGVETQYF. The DNA of the CDR3 is TGTGCCAGCAGCTTGGTAGTCGGGACAGGGGTGGAGACCCAGTACTTC.

There are many counts of this clonotype. The V gene is TRBV28, the J gene TRBJ1-1, with a weak D call TRBD1 (6 bases). This CDR3 has 14 residues. Germline CDR1 reads MDHEN; CDR2 reads SYDVKM. Trimming removed 7 bases at V and 0 bases at J, with 12 bases between. CDR3 in DNA: TGTGCCAGCAAAAGGGACACATTGAACACTGAAGCTTTCTTT. Translating gives CASKRDTLNTEAFF.

Many counts were recorded for this clonotype. The V call is TRBV20-1, the J call TRBJ2-3; 10 bases are a match to TRBD2. The CDR3 is made up of 17 amino acids. Germline V gene sequence: CDR1 DFQATT, CDR2 SNEGSKA (reference sequence). Germline trimming cut 5 bases from V and 6 bases from J; bases unmatched to any gene: 17. CDR3 region: CSAHTLAGGVSSDTQYF. CDR3 nucleotide sequence: TGCAGTGCTCATACTTTAGCGGGGGGCGTCTCTTCCGATACGCAGTATTTT.

This clonotype was recorded many times. The V call is TRBV20-1, the J call TRBJ1-2, with no clear D. Germline V gene sequence: CDR1 DFQATT, CDR2 SNEGSKA (reference sequence). Trimming cost V 6 bases and J 3 bases, with 17 bases left between them. This CDR3 spans 14 amino acids. CDR3: CSANYLSGDYGYTF. The CDR3 DNA sequence: TGCAGTGCCAACTATCTGAGTGGTGACTATGGCTACACCTTC.

This clonotype appeared many times. This sequence joins TRBV12-3 or TRBV12-4 and TRBJ2-3; TRBD1 matches 8 bases. V lost 3 bases and J lost 0; bases outside the gene matches: 5. This CDR3 comprises 16 residues. CDR3 coding DNA: TGTGCCAGCAGTTTGGAGGACAGGGTTAGCACAGATACGCAGTATTTT. The encoded protein is CASSLEDRVSTDTQYF.

CDR3 protein: CASSENRGGPEAFF. In nucleotides, the CDR3 is TGCGCCAGCAGTGAAAACAGGGGAGGCCCTGAAGCTTTCTTT. This rearrangement joins TRBV10-1 to TRBJ1-1, with TRBD1 matching 7 bases. V gave up 3 bases and J gave up 6 bases; unmatched junction bases: 7. The CDR3 contains 14 residues. Germline CDR1 and CDR2: WNHNN and SYGVQD (reference sequence).

The V and J genes are TRBV7-9 and TRBJ1-1; the match to TRBD1 covers 7 bases. Losses at the gene ends were 5 bases for V and 9 bases for J; bases not matched to a gene: 15. Germline CDR1 is SEHNR and CDR2 is FQNEAQ (reference sequence). The CDR3 consists of 15 residues. The CDR3, as DNA: TGTGCCAGCAGCCCCCGACCGGGACAGAGACACCAAGCTTTCTTT. Its protein product is CASSPRPGQRHQAFF. The full variable domain, completed using reference TRBV7-9 and TRBJ1-1, is DTGVSQNPRHKITKRGQNVTFRCDPISEHNRLYWYRQTLGQGPEFLTYFQNEAQLEKSRLLSDRFSAERPKGSFSTLEIQRTEQGDSAMYLCASSPRPGQRHQAFFGQGTRLTVV.

There are many counts of this clonotype. The V and J genes are TRBV3-1 and TRBJ2-5, with 7 positions matching TRBD1. The germline V gene encodes CDR1 LGHDT and CDR2 YNNKEL (reference sequence). This CDR3 has 15 amino acids. Trimming removed 7 bases from V and 5 bases from J; junction bases left unmatched: 13. The CDR3, as DNA: TGTGCCAGCACTGGACAGGCCCATGAGTGGGAGACCCAGTACTTC. The encoded protein is CASTGQAHEWETQYF.

CDR3 coding DNA: TGTGCCAGCACCCCTACGGGCTGGGAGACCCAGTACTTC. It specifies CASTPTGWETQYF. This chain uses TRBV12-3 or TRBV12-4 with TRBJ2-5; D ambiguous. The CDR3 has 13 residues. V was shortened by 7 bases and J by 5 bases, with 14 bases between the two germline ends.

Many counts were recorded for this clonotype. The CDR3 nucleotides are TGTGCCAGCAGCCCCAACCCGGAAAATACGCAGTATTTT. Its translation: CASSPNPENTQYF. The V call is TRBV7-3, the J call TRBJ2-3; D is unclear. Deletions cut 5 bases from V and 7 bases from J, with 13 bases between. The length of the CDR3 is 13 residues. Germline CDR1 is SGHTA and CDR2 is FQGTGA.

This clonotype was counted a single time. Being one base from a much bigger clone, this may be a read error. The chain recombines TRBV20-1 with TRBJ1-1; 9 bases agree with TRBD1. The germline V gene has CDR1 DFQATT and CDR2 SNEGSKA (reference sequence). This CDR3 spans 13 amino acids. In nucleotides, the CDR3 is TGCAGTGCTTTCGGGACAGGGCTGTTGGGAGCTTCCTTT. Protein sequence: CSAFGTGLLGASF.

With regard to this clonotype: An end of the junction differs from the germline gene, which may be a read error. The rearrangement uses TRBV19 and TRBJ2-3; the match to TRBD2 covers 12 bases. From germline, CDR1 is LNHDA and CDR2 SQIVND (reference sequence). The CDR3 contains 14 residues. CDR3 sequence: CASSTPSGRDTQCF. CDR3 coding DNA: TGTGCCAGTAGTACCCCTAGCGGGAGGGATACGCAGTGTTTT.